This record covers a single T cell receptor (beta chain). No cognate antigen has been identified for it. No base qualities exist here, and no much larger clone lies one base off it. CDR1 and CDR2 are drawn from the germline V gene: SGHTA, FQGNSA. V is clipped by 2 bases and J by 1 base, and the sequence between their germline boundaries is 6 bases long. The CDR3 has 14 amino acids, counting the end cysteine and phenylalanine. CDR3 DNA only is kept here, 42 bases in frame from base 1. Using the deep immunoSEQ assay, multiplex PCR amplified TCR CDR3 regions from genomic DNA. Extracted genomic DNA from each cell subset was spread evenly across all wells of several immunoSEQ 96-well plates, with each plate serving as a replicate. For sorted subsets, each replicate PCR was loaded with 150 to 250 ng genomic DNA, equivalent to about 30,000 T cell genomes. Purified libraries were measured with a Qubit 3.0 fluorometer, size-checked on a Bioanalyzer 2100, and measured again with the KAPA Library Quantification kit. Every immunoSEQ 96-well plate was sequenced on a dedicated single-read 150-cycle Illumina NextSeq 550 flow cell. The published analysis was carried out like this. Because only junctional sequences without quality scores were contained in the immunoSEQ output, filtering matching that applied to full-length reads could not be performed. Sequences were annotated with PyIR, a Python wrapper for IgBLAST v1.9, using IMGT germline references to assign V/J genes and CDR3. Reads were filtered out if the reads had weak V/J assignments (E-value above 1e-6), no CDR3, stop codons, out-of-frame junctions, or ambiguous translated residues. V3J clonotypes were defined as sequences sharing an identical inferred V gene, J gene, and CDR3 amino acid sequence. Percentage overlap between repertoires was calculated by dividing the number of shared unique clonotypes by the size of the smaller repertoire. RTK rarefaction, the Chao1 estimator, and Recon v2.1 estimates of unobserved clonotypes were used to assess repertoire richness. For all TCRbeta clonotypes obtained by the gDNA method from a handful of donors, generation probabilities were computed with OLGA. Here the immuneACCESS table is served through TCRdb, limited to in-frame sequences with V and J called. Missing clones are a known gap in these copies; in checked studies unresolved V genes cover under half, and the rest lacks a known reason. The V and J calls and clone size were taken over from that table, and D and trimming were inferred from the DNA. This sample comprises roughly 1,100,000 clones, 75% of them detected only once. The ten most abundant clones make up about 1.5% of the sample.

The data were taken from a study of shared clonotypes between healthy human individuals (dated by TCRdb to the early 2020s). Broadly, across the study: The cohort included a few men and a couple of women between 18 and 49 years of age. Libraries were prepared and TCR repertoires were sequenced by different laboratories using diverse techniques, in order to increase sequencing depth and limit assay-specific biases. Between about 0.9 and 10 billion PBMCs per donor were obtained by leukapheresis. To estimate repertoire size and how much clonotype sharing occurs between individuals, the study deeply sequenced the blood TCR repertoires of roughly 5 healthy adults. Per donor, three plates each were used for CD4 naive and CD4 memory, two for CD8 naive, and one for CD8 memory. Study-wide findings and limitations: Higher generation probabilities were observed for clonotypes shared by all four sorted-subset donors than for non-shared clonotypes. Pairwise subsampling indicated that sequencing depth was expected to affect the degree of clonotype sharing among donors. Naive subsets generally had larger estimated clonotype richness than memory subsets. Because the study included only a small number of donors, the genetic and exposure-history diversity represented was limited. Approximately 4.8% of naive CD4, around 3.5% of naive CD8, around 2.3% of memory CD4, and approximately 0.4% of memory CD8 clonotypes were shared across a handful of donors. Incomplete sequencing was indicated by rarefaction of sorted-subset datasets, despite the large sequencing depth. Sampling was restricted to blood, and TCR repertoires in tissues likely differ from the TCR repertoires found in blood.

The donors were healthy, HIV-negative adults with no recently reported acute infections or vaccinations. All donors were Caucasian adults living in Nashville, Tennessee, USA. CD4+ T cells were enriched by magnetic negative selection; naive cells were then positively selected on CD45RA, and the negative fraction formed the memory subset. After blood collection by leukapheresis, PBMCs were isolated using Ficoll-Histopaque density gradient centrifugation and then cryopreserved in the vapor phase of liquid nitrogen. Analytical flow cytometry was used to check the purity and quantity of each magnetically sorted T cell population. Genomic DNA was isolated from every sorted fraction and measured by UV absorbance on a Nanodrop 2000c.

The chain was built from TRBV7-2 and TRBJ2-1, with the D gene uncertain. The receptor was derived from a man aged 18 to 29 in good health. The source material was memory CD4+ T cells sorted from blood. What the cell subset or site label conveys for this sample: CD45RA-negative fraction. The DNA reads TGTGCCAGCAGCTTACAGCAGTCCTACAATGAGCAGTTCTTC. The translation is CASSLQQSYNEQFF. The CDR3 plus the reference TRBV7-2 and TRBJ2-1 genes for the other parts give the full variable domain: GAGVSQSPSNKVTEKGKDVELRCDPISGHTALYWYRQSLGQGLEFLIYFQGNSAPDKSGLPSDRFSAERTGGSVSTLTIQRTQQEDSAVYLCASSLQQSYNEQFFGPGTRLTVL.